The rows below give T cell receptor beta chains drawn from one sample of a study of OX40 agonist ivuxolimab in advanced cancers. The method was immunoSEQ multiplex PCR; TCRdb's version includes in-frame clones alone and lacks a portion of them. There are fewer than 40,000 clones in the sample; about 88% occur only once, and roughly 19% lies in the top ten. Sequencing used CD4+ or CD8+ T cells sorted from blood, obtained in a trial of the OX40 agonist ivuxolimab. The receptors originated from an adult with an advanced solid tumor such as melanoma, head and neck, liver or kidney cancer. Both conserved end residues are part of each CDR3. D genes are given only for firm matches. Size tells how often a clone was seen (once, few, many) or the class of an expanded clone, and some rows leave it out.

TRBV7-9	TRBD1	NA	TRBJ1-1	CASSLTGAPGAEAFF	TGTGCCAGCAGCTTAACAGGGGCACCGGGGGCTGAAGCTTTCTTT
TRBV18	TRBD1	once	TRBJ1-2	CASSPLRVPGGMYGYTF	TGTGCCAGCTCACCACTACGGGTGCCAGGGGGGATGTATGGCTACACCTTC
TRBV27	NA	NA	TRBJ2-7	CASSLGQHYEQYF	TGTGCCAGCAGTTTAGGGCAGCACTACGAGCAGTACTTC
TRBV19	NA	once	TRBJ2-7	CASSRDDYEQYF	TGTGCCAGTAGTCGGGACGACTACGAGCAGTACTTC
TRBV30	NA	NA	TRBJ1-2	CAWSLGGGGYTF	TGTGCCTGGAGTTTAGGGGGGGGAGGCTACACCTTC
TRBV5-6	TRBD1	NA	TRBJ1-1	CASSLQGANTEAFF	TGTGCCAGCAGCTTGCAGGGGGCCAACACTGAAGCTTTCTTT
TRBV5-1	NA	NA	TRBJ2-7	CASSPAGPGGYF	TGCGCCAGCAGCCCGGCCGGGCCCGGAGGGTACTTC
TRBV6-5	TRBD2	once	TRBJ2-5	CASSYSLAGGQETQYF	TGTGCCAGCAGTTACTCGTTAGCGGGGGGCCAAGAGACCCAGTACTTC
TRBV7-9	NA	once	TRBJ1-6	CASSPGGRSYNSPLHF	TGTGCCAGCAGCCCCGGGGGACGCTCCTATAATTCACCCCTCCACTTT
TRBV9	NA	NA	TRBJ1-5	CASSVGGGDQPQHF	TGTGCCAGCAGCGTTGGAGGGGGGGATCAGCCCCAGCATTTT
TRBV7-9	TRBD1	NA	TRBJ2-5	CASSLGQGILGETQYF	TGTGCCAGCAGCCTCGGACAGGGGATTTTAGGAGAGACCCAGTACTTC
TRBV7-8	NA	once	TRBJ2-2	CASSASPVTFTGELFF	TGTGCCAGCAGCGCTTCCCCCGTAACTTTCACCGGGGAGCTGTTTTTT
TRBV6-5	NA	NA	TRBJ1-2	CASSYSAGAPYGYTF	TGTGCCAGCAGTTACTCAGCAGGGGCGCCCTATGGCTACACCTTC
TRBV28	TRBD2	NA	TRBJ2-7	CASSLEGTSGPGYEQYF	TGTGCCAGCAGTTTAGAGGGGACTAGCGGTCCGGGCTACGAGCAGTACTTC
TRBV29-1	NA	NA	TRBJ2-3	CSVAQSTDTQYF	TGCAGCGTTGCACAGAGCACAGATACGCAGTATTTT
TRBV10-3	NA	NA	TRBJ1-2	CAISDPDRPHYGYTF	TGTGCCATCAGTGATCCCGACAGGCCTCACTATGGCTACACCTTC
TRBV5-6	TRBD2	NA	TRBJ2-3	CASRTGTSVNTDTQYF	TGTGCCAGCAGGACCGGGACTAGCGTAAACACAGATACGCAGTATTTT
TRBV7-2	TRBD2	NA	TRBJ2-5	CASSQDPSGGAETQYF	TGCGCCAGCAGCCAAGATCCTAGCGGGGGGGCAGAGACCCAGTACTTC
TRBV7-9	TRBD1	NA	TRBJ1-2	CASSIWTGALSF	TGTGCCAGCAGCATCTGGACAGGGGCCCTCTCCTTC
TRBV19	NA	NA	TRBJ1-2	CASSIDLYGEGRGHIPPGYTF	TGTGCCAGTAGTATAGATCTATACGGGGAAGGACGGGGTCATATCCCCCCTGGCTACACCTTC
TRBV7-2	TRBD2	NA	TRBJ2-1	CASSSSSPGGAGIQQFF	TGTGCCAGCAGCTCTTCTTCGCCGGGGGGGGCCGGAATCCAGCAGTTCTTC
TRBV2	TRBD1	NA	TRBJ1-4	CASTWDRGRGDEKLFF	TGTGCCAGCACCTGGGACAGGGGGCGAGGAGACGAAAAACTGTTTTTT
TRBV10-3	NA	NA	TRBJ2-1	CAISEPGRDEQFF	TGTGCCATCAGTGAGCCAGGGCGCGATGAGCAGTTCTTC
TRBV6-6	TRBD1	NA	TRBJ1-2	CASSFGTEITNYGYTF	TGTGCCAGCAGTTTCGGGACAGAGATAACTAACTATGGCTACACCTTC
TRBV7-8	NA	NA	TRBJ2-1	CASSLDVNARVINEQFF	TGTGCCAGCAGCTTAGACGTAAATGCCAGGGTAATCAATGAGCAGTTCTTC
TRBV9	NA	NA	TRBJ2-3	CASSVGGRETDTQYF	TGTGCCAGCAGCGTAGGGGGGCGAGAGACAGATACGCAGTATTTT
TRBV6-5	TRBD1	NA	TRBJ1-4	CASSLTGGEKLFF	TGTGCCAGCAGTTTGACAGGGGGTGAAAAACTGTTTTTT
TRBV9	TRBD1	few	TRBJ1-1	CASSGDSGYTEAFF	TGTGCCAGCAGCGGGGACAGCGGGTACACGGAAGCTTTCTTT
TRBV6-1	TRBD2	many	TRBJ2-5	CASSELAGGQETQYF	TGTGCCAGCAGTGAACTAGCGGGGGGGCAAGAGACCCAGTACTTC
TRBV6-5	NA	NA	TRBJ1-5	CASSRGPGDQPQHF	TGTGCCAGCTCCCGGGGGCCCGGGGATCAGCCCCAGCATTTT
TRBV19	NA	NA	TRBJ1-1	CASSILLAGTEAFF	TGTGCCAGTAGTATTTTACTAGCGGGAACTGAAGCTTTCTTT
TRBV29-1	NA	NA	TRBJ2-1	CSVGGLSYNEQFF	TGCAGCGTTGGAGGGCTTTCCTACAATGAGCAGTTCTTC